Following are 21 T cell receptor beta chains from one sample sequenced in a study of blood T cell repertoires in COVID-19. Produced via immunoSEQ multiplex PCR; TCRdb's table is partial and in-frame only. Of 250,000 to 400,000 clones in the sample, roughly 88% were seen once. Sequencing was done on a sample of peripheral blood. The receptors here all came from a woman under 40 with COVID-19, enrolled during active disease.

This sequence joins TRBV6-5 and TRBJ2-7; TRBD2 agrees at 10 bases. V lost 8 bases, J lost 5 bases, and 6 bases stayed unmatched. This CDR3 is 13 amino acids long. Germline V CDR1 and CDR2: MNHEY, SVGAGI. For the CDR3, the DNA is TGTGCCAGCTATAGCGGGAGGTGGCACGAGCAGTACTTC. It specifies CASYSGRWHEQYF.

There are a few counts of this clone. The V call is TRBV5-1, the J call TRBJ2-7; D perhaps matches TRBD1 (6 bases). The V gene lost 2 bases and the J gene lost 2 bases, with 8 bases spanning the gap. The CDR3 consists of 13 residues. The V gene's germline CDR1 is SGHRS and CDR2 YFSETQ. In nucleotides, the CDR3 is TGCGCCAGCAGCTTAGACAGGACCTACGAGCAGTACTTC. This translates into CASSLDRTYEQYF. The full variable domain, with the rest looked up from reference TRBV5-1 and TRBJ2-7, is KAGVTQTPRYLIKTRGQQVTLSCSPISGHRSVSWYQQTPGQGLQFLFEYFSETQRNKGNFPGRFSGRQFSNSRSEMNVSTLELGDSALYLCASSLDRTYEQYFGPGTRLTVT.

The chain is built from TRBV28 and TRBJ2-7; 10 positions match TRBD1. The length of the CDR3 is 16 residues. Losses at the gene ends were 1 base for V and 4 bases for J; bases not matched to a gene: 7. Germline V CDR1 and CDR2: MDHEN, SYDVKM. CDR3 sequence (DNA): TGTGCCAGCAGTTTATATGGACAGGGGGGGTTGTACGAGCAGTACTTC. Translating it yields CASSLYGQGGLYEQYF.

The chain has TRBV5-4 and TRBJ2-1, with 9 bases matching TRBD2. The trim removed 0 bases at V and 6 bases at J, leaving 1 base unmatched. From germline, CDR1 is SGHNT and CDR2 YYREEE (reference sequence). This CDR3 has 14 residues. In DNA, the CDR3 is TGTGCCAGCAGCTTGGAACTAGCGGGCAATGAGCAGTTCTTC. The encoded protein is CASSLELAGNEQFF.

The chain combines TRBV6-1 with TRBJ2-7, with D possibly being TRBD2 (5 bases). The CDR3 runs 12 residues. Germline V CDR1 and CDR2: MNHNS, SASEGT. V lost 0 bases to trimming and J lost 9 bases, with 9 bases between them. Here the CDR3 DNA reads TGTGCCAGCAGTGAAGCCCGGGATGCGCAGTACTTC. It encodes CASSEARDAQYF.

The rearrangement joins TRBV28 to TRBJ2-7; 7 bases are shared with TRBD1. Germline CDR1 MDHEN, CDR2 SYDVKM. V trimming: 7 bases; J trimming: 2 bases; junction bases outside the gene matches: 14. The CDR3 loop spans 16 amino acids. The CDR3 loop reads CASTQLPGQLTYEQYF. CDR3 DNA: TGTGCCAGCACCCAACTTCCGGGACAGCTAACCTACGAGCAGTACTTC.

CDR3 sequence: CASSYLQGGKETQYF. The CDR3, as DNA: TGTGCCAGCAGTTACCTCCAGGGGGGAAAGGAGACCCAGTACTTC. The rearrangement links TRBV6-6 to TRBJ2-5; tentative D call: TRBD1 (7 bases). The V and J ends lost 2 bases and 5 bases respectively, with 15 bases between them. Germline CDR1 is MNHNY and CDR2 is SVGAGI (reference sequence). The CDR3 has 15 residues.

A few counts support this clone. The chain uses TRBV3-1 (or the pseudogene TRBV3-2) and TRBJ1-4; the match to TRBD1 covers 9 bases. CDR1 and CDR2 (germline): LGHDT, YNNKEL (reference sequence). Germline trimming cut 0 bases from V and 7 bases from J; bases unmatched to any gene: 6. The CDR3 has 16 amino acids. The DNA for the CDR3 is TGTGCCAGCAGCCAAGATGTAGCACAGGGGGCTGAAAAACTGTTTTTT. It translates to CASSQDVAQGAEKLFF.

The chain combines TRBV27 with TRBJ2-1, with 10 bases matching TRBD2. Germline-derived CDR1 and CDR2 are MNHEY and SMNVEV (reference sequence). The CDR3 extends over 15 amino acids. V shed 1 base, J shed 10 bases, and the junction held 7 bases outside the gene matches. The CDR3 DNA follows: TGTGCCAGCAGTTTATGGACTAGCGGCAACGGGGAGCAGTTCTTC. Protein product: CASSLWTSGNGEQFF.

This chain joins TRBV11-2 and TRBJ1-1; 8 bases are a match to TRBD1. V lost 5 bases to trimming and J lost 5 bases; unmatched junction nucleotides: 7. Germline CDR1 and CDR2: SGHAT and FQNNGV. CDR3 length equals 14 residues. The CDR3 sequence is CASSNRGIKTEAFF. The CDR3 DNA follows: TGTGCCAGCAGCAACAGGGGGATTAAGACTGAAGCTTTCTTT.

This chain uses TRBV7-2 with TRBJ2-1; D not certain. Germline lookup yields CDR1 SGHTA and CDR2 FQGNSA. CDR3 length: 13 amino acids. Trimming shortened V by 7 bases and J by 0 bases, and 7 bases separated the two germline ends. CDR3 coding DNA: TGTGCCAGCACCTCCCTCTCCTACAATGAGCAGTTCTTC. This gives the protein CASTSLSYNEQFF.

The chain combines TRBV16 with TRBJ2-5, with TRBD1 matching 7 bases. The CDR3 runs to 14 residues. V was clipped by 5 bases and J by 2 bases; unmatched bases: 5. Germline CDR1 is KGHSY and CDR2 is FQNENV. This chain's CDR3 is CASSITGAQETQYF. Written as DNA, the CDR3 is TGTGCCAGCAGCATAACAGGGGCTCAAGAGACCCAGTACTTC.

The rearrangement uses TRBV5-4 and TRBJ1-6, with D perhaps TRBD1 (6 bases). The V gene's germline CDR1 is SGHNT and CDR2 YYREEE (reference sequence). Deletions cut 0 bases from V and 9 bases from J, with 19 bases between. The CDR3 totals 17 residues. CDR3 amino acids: CASSLDRVGPDGSPLHF. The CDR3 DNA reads TGTGCCAGCAGCTTGGACAGGGTCGGTCCCGATGGTTCACCCCTCCACTTT.

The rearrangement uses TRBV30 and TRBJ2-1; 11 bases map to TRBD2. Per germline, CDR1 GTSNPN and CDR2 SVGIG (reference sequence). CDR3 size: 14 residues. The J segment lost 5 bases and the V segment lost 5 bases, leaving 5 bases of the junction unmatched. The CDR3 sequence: CAWEPGLADNEQFF. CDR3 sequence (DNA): TGTGCCTGGGAACCGGGACTAGCGGACAATGAGCAGTTCTTC.

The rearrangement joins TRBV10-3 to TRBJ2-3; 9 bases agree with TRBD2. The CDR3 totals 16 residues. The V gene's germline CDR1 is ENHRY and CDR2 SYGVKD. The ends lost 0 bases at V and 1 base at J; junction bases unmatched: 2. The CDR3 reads CAISESRTSGTDTQYF. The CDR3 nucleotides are TGTGCCATCAGTGAGTCAAGGACTAGCGGCACAGATACGCAGTATTTT.

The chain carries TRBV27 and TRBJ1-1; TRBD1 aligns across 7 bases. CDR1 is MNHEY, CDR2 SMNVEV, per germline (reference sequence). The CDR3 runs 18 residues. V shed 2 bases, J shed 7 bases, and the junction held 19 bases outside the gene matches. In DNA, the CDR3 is TGTGCCAGCAGTTTAGGGGCAATAGGGACAGATATAACACTTGAAGCTTTCTTT. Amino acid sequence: CASSLGAIGTDITLEAFF.

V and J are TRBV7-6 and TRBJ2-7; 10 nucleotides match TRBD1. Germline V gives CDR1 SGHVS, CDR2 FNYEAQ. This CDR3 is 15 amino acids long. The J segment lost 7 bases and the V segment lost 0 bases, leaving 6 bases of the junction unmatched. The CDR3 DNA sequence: TGTGCCAGCAGCTTAGCGCTGGGACAGGGGACGGAGCAGTACTTC. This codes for CASSLALGQGTEQYF.

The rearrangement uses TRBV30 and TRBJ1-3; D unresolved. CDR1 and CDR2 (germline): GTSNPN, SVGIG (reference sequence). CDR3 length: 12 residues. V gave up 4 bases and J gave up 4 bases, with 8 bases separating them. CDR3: CAWISSGNTIYF. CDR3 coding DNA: TGTGCCTGGATTTCCTCCGGAAACACCATATATTTT.

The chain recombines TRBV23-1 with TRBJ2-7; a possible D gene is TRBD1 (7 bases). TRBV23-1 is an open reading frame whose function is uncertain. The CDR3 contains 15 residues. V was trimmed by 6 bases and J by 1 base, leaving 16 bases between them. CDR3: CASREGQIFSYEQYF. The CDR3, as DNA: TGCGCCAGCAGGGAGGGACAGATTTTTTCCTACGAGCAGTACTTC.

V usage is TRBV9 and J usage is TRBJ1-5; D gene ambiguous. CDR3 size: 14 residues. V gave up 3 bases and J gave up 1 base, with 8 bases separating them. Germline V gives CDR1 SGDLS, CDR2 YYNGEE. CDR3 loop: CASSETESNQPQHF. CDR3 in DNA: TGTGCCAGCAGCGAGACGGAGAGCAATCAGCCCCAGCATTTT.

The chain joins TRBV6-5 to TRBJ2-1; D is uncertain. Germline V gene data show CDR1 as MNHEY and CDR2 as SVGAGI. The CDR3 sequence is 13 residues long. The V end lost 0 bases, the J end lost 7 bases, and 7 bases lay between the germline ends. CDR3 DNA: TGTGCCAGCAGTTACTCGGAGAATAATGAGCAGTTCTTC. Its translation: CASSYSENNEQFF.